These T cell receptor beta chains were read from a single sample in a study of beta chain features in type 1 diabetes. Here immunoSEQ multiplex PCR was the method, and the copy in TCRdb shows in-frame clones only, minus some. Of approximately 240,000 clones listed, 15% to 20% were seen once; the top ten hold approximately 0.086%. Input material: naive CD4+ T cells from blood. The receptor source for this set is a man aged 30 to 39 with type 1 diabetes. Both conserved end residues are part of each CDR3. D genes are given only for firm matches. Clone size appears in some rows only: once, few, many, or a class for an expanded clone.

CDR3nt: TGTGCCAGCAGCGCGACAGGGGCCTACGAGCAGTACTTC
CDR3aa: CASSATGAYEQYF
d_gene: TRBD1
v_gene: TRBV9
j_gene: TRBJ2-7
abundance: .

CDR3nt: TGTGCCTGGGACGAGGGGGCTGAAGCTTTCTTT
CDR3aa: CAWDEGAEAFF
d_gene: .
v_gene: TRBV30
j_gene: TRBJ1-1
abundance: few

CDR3nt: TGTGCCAGCAGCCTTCGGACAGGGACAGATACGCAGTATTTT
CDR3aa: CASSLRTGTDTQYF
d_gene: TRBD1
v_gene: TRBV13
j_gene: TRBJ2-3
abundance: .

CDR3nt: TGCGCCAGCAGCCAAGAAGGCGGGCCCCGTGGATACAATGAGCAGTTCTTC
CDR3aa: CASSQEGGPRGYNEQFF
d_gene: .
v_gene: TRBV4-3
j_gene: TRBJ2-1
abundance: .

CDR3nt: TGTGCCAGCAGCGCAAGCGGGAGGGCCACAGATACGCAGTATTTT
CDR3aa: CASSASGRATDTQYF
d_gene: TRBD2
v_gene: TRBV9
j_gene: TRBJ2-3
abundance: .

CDR3nt: TGTGCCACCAGCAGAGACAGGGTGGCTGAAAAACTGTTTTTT
CDR3aa: CATSRDRVAEKLFF
d_gene: .
v_gene: TRBV15
j_gene: TRBJ1-4
abundance: .

CDR3nt: TGTGCCAGCAGCGTAGGGTCAAGCACTGAAGCTTTCTTT
CDR3aa: CASSVGSSTEAFF
d_gene: .
v_gene: TRBV9
j_gene: TRBJ1-1
abundance: .

CDR3nt: TGTGCCAGCAGCTTAGCCAAAGGACAGGGGGACGAGCAGTACTTC
CDR3aa: CASSLAKGQGDEQYF
d_gene: TRBD1
v_gene: TRBV13
j_gene: TRBJ2-7
abundance: .

CDR3nt: TGCAGCGTTGAGGGCAGGACAGGTGTCACTGAAGCTTTCTTT
CDR3aa: CSVEGRTGVTEAFF
d_gene: TRBD1
v_gene: TRBV29-1
j_gene: TRBJ1-1
abundance: .

CDR3nt: TGCAGCGTTGAAAATCAGTACCAAGAGACCCAGTACTTC
CDR3aa: CSVENQYQETQYF
d_gene: .
v_gene: TRBV29-1
j_gene: TRBJ2-5
abundance: .

CDR3nt: TGCAGCGTTGAACCCCAGTTAGCTAACTATGGCTACACCTTC
CDR3aa: CSVEPQLANYGYTF
d_gene: .
v_gene: TRBV29-1
j_gene: TRBJ1-2
abundance: .

CDR3nt: TGTGCCTGGAGTGTCCGCGCGGGAGCTTACAATGAGCAGTTCTTC
CDR3aa: CAWSVRAGAYNEQFF
d_gene: TRBD2
v_gene: TRBV30
j_gene: TRBJ2-1
abundance: .

CDR3nt: TGTGCCTGGAGAGGGGATGGCTACACCTTC
CDR3aa: CAWRGDGYTF
d_gene: .
v_gene: TRBV30
j_gene: TRBJ1-2
abundance: .

CDR3nt: TGTGCCAGCAGCCCGACAGGGGTGGGATATGGCTACACCTTC
CDR3aa: CASSPTGVGYGYTF
d_gene: TRBD1
v_gene: TRBV25-1
j_gene: TRBJ1-2
abundance: .

CDR3nt: TGTGCCAGCAGCGTAGATGGCTACTACGAGCAGTACTTC
CDR3aa: CASSVDGYYEQYF
d_gene: .
v_gene: TRBV9
j_gene: TRBJ2-7
abundance: .

CDR3nt: TGTGCCTGGAGCGCTAGCGGGAGAGTCTACAATGAGCAGTTCTTC
CDR3aa: CAWSASGRVYNEQFF
d_gene: TRBD2
v_gene: TRBV30
j_gene: TRBJ2-1
abundance: .

CDR3nt: TGCGCCAGCAGCTTCGGCCAACAGGGAGATACGCAGTATTTT
CDR3aa: CASSFGQQGDTQYF
d_gene: .
v_gene: TRBV5-1
j_gene: TRBJ2-3
abundance: .

CDR3nt: TGCAGCGGACTAGCGGGAGCTCAGACCCAGTACTTC
CDR3aa: CSGLAGAQTQYF
d_gene: TRBD2
v_gene: TRBV29-1
j_gene: TRBJ2-5
abundance: .

CDR3nt: TGTGCCAGCAGTCTTCTAGCGGGAGAGAGGAATGAGCAGTTCTTC
CDR3aa: CASSLLAGERNEQFF
d_gene: TRBD2
v_gene: TRBV2
j_gene: TRBJ2-1
abundance: .

CDR3nt: TGCGCCAGCAGCCAAGGGGCGGGGAGAAGCACAGATACGCAGTATTTT
CDR3aa: CASSQGAGRSTDTQYF
d_gene: .
v_gene: TRBV4-3
j_gene: TRBJ2-3
abundance: .

CDR3nt: TGCGCCAGCAGCTTGGAGGCTAGCAACGAGCAGTACTTC
CDR3aa: CASSLEASNEQYF
d_gene: .
v_gene: TRBV5-1
j_gene: TRBJ2-7
abundance: .

CDR3nt: TGTGCCAGCAGTTTAGATAAGGGACATTTGAGGGAGACCCAGTACTTC
CDR3aa: CASSLDKGHLRETQYF
d_gene: .
v_gene: TRBV27
j_gene: TRBJ2-5
abundance: .

CDR3nt: TGCAGCGTGAGTTCCGAATACACTGAAGCTTTCTTT
CDR3aa: CSVSSEYTEAFF
d_gene: .
v_gene: TRBV29-1
j_gene: TRBJ1-1
abundance: few

CDR3nt: TGTGCCAGCAGCGATTCAGGGACTAGCGGGAGCAATGAGCAGTTCTTC
CDR3aa: CASSDSGTSGSNEQFF
d_gene: TRBD2
v_gene: TRBV7-3
j_gene: TRBJ2-1
abundance: .

CDR3nt: TGTGCCAGTCTAGCGTATAGCAAAGAGACCCAGTACTTC
CDR3aa: CASLAYSKETQYF
d_gene: .
v_gene: TRBV28
j_gene: TRBJ2-5
abundance: few

CDR3nt: TGCAGCGTTGCGCATAGCAATCAGCCCCAGCATTTT
CDR3aa: CSVAHSNQPQHF
d_gene: .
v_gene: TRBV29-1
j_gene: TRBJ1-5
abundance: few

CDR3nt: TGCAGCGCCACTCCTGTTGCCGACGGATCCTACGAGCAGTACTTC
CDR3aa: CSATPVADGSYEQYF
d_gene: .
v_gene: TRBV29-1
j_gene: TRBJ2-7
abundance: .

CDR3nt: TGTGCCAGCAGTTTCCTGAGGTCAGATACGCAGTATTTT
CDR3aa: CASSFLRSDTQYF
d_gene: .
v_gene: TRBV2
j_gene: TRBJ2-3
abundance: few

CDR3nt: TGTGCCAGCAGTTACTCCAGGGGGTTCTACGAGCAGTACTTC
CDR3aa: CASSYSRGFYEQYF
d_gene: TRBD1
v_gene: TRBV27
j_gene: TRBJ2-7
abundance: .

CDR3nt: TGCAGCGTTGCTCCCTCTGGGGCCAACGTCCTGACTTTC
CDR3aa: CSVAPSGANVLTF
d_gene: .
v_gene: TRBV29-1
j_gene: TRBJ2-6
abundance: few

CDR3nt: TGTGCCAGCAGCCCGCTAGGGGGCGCCGCTGTGGGCTACACCTTC
CDR3aa: CASSPLGGAAVGYTF
d_gene: TRBD1
v_gene: TRBV7-9
j_gene: TRBJ1-2
abundance: .

CDR3nt: TGCGCCAGCAGCGTGCTCGGGACCTCCTACGAGCAGTACTTC
CDR3aa: CASSVLGTSYEQYF
d_gene: .
v_gene: TRBV5-1
j_gene: TRBJ2-7
abundance: .

CDR3nt: TGTGCCAGCACCCCGGAGGGATCTGGGGCCAACGTCCTGACTTTC
CDR3aa: CASTPEGSGANVLTF
d_gene: .
v_gene: TRBV28
j_gene: TRBJ2-6
abundance: few

CDR3nt: TGTGCCAGCAGCTTAGGAGGGGCTGGGGCCAACGTCCTGACTTTC
CDR3aa: CASSLGGAGANVLTF
d_gene: .
v_gene: TRBV7-2
j_gene: TRBJ2-6
abundance: few

CDR3nt: TGCAGCGTTGCTCCTAGCGGGAGAGGAGAGACCCAGTACTTC
CDR3aa: CSVAPSGRGETQYF
d_gene: TRBD2
v_gene: TRBV29-1
j_gene: TRBJ2-5
abundance: few

CDR3nt: TGTGCCAGCAGCCGAACGACAGGGAGCTCCTACGAGCAGTACTTC
CDR3aa: CASSRTTGSSYEQYF
d_gene: TRBD1
v_gene: TRBV7-9
j_gene: TRBJ2-7
abundance: few

CDR3nt: TGTGCCAGCAGGCGCCGGGATCTTGGCCATGAGCAGTTCTTC
CDR3aa: CASRRRDLGHEQFF
d_gene: .
v_gene: TRBV9
j_gene: TRBJ2-1
abundance: few

CDR3nt: TGCAGTGCTCCTACCCCAGGGGAGCAGTACTTC
CDR3aa: CSAPTPGEQYF
d_gene: .
v_gene: TRBV20-1
j_gene: TRBJ2-7
abundance: .

CDR3nt: TGTGCCAGCAGCGAGGGGAGCTCCTACAATGAGCAGTTCTTC
CDR3aa: CASSEGSSYNEQFF
d_gene: .
v_gene: TRBV9
j_gene: TRBJ2-1
abundance: .

CDR3nt: TGTGCCATCAGTGAGTCCGTAGATACGCAGTATTTT
CDR3aa: CAISESVDTQYF
d_gene: .
v_gene: TRBV10-3
j_gene: TRBJ2-3
abundance: .

CDR3nt: TGTGCCAGCAGCCTAGGGCAGGCCCGCACAGATACGCAGTATTTT
CDR3aa: CASSLGQARTDTQYF
d_gene: .
v_gene: TRBV6-1
j_gene: TRBJ2-3
abundance: few

CDR3nt: TGTGCCAGCAGTCCCCGGGGACAGGGGGTTGCCGAGCAGTACTTC
CDR3aa: CASSPRGQGVAEQYF
d_gene: TRBD1
v_gene: TRBV28
j_gene: TRBJ2-7
abundance: .

CDR3nt: TGTGCCAGCAGTGAAACAGGGGGGTCATACGAGCAGTACTTC
CDR3aa: CASSETGGSYEQYF
d_gene: TRBD1
v_gene: TRBV25-1
j_gene: TRBJ2-7
abundance: few

CDR3nt: TGCAGCGTCAACCAAGGGTACTATGGCTACACCTTC
CDR3aa: CSVNQGYYGYTF
d_gene: .
v_gene: TRBV29-1
j_gene: TRBJ1-2
abundance: .

CDR3nt: TGTGCCAGCAGCACCGCACAGGGAGCTGGGGCCAACGTCCTGACTTTC
CDR3aa: CASSTAQGAGANVLTF
d_gene: .
v_gene: TRBV5-4
j_gene: TRBJ2-6
abundance: .

CDR3nt: TGTGCCAGCAGGCAAACAGCAAGTGAACAGTTCTTC
CDR3aa: CASRQTASEQFF
d_gene: .
v_gene: TRBV27
j_gene: TRBJ2-1
abundance: few

CDR3nt: TGCGCCAGCAGCTTGGCCGGGACAGCCAACTACGAGCAGTACTTC
CDR3aa: CASSLAGTANYEQYF
d_gene: TRBD1
v_gene: TRBV5-1
j_gene: TRBJ2-7
abundance: .

CDR3nt: TGTGCCAGCAGCTTAAGGAGCTCCTACGAGCAGTACTTC
CDR3aa: CASSLRSSYEQYF
d_gene: .
v_gene: TRBV11-2
j_gene: TRBJ2-7
abundance: few

CDR3nt: TGCAGCGTTCAGGGACGGCTAGCCAAAAACATTCAGTACTTC
CDR3aa: CSVQGRLAKNIQYF
d_gene: .
v_gene: TRBV29-1
j_gene: TRBJ2-4
abundance: few

CDR3nt: TGTGCCATCAGCGCCCCCGGAGCGAGCACAGATACGCAGTATTTT
CDR3aa: CAISAPGASTDTQYF
d_gene: .
v_gene: TRBV10-3
j_gene: TRBJ2-3
abundance: .

CDR3nt: TGTGCCTGGAGTTCCTATGATGAGCAGTTCTTC
CDR3aa: CAWSSYDEQFF
d_gene: .
v_gene: TRBV30
j_gene: TRBJ2-1
abundance: .

CDR3nt: TGTGCCAGCAGCGCGACACGGCCGAACACCGGGGAGCTGTTTTTT
CDR3aa: CASSATRPNTGELFF
d_gene: .
v_gene: TRBV25-1
j_gene: TRBJ2-2
abundance: .

CDR3nt: TGTGCCAGCAGCCAAGAACGGAATCAGCCCCAGCATTTT
CDR3aa: CASSQERNQPQHF
d_gene: .
v_gene: TRBV14
j_gene: TRBJ1-5
abundance: .

CDR3nt: TGCGCCACCGTCAGTGGGCAGGGCGGGTACTACGAGCAGTACTTC
CDR3aa: CATVSGQGGYYEQYF
d_gene: .
v_gene: TRBV10-2
j_gene: TRBJ2-7
abundance: few

CDR3nt: TGTGCCAGCCAGGGAACACAAGGCACAGATACGCAGTATTTT
CDR3aa: CASQGTQGTDTQYF
d_gene: .
v_gene: TRBV25-1
j_gene: TRBJ2-3
abundance: .

CDR3nt: TGCAGCGTTGCCCCCGGGACTAGCGGGAGAGAGACCCAGTACTTC
CDR3aa: CSVAPGTSGRETQYF
d_gene: TRBD2
v_gene: TRBV29-1
j_gene: TRBJ2-5
abundance: few

CDR3nt: TGTGCCAGCATCGTCAGCGGGAGTTCGGGCAATGAGCAGTTCTTC
CDR3aa: CASIVSGSSGNEQFF
d_gene: TRBD2
v_gene: TRBV7-2
j_gene: TRBJ2-1
abundance: few

CDR3nt: TGCAGCGTAGTGGGGCGGTTTAACTACAATGAGCAGTTCTTC
CDR3aa: CSVVGRFNYNEQFF
d_gene: .
v_gene: TRBV29-1
j_gene: TRBJ2-1
abundance: .

CDR3nt: TGTGCCTGGGCGACAGGTCCAAAGGAGTATTTT
CDR3aa: CAWATGPKEYF
d_gene: .
v_gene: TRBV30
j_gene: TRBJ2-3
abundance: few